The following is a TCR beta chain sequence with its context. The V segment lost 3 bases and the J segment 4 bases; nucleotides outside the gene matches: 6. This CDR3 has 15 amino acids. Germline V gives CDR1 KGHSH, CDR2 LQKENI. The data belong to a study of blood T cell repertoires in COVID-19. Profiled with immunoSEQ multiplex PCR; TCRdb holds only in-frame clones, not every one. Here the sample spans approximately 50,000 clones, around 83% being singletons. The clonotype was recovered from a human donor in a cohort sampled during active COVID-19. The genes are TRBV18 and TRBJ2-7; TRBD2 agrees at 10 bases. The sample taken for sequencing was peripheral blood. CDR3 region: CASSPLAGAQYEQYF. CDR3 coding DNA: TGTGCCAGCTCACCGCTAGCGGGGGCCCAGTACGAGCAGTACTTC.